One and the same sample provided the 22 T cell receptor beta chains below, sequenced in a study of Graves' ophthalmopathy and Graves' hyperthyroidism (dated by TCRdb to the late 2010s). The instrument given in TCRdb is Illumina HiSeq 2000. For repertoire sequencing, TCR beta CDR3 regions were amplified from RNA transcripts. A first-round RT-PCR used HTBI primers with the Qiagen OneStep RT-PCR kit, followed by a second-round multiplex PCR, size selection and purification. TCRdb itself trimmed the public reads at Q25 with fastp, ran MiXCR and retained productive beta chains. Each CDR3 protein gets just one entry, which takes the most common genes and DNA from the rows behind it. This sample gives 400,000 to 450,000 distinct CDR3 sequences in total; 21% of them show up just once. Around 3.1% of the sample is held by the ten biggest clonotypes. Sequencing was done on a sample of peripheral blood. These receptors were collected from a woman aged 18-29 years with stable Graves' hyperthyroidism. Donor details come from another sample of the same person, matched by shared clones.

This clonotype was picked up many times. The chain uses TRBV9 and TRBJ2-5; TRBD2 matches 14 bases. From germline, CDR1 is SGDLS and CDR2 YYNGEE. Trimming removed 4 bases from V and 4 bases from J; junction bases left unmatched: 6. This CDR3 region has 16 residues. CDR3 sequence: CASSLGLAGVSETQYF. In DNA, the CDR3 is TGTGCCAGCAGCTTGGGACTAGCGGGAGTATCAGAGACCCAGTACTTC.

This clonotype was seen at least ten times. The chain is built from TRBV5-1 and TRBJ1-2; a weak D match, TRBD1 (6 bases). The CDR3 has 12 amino acids. Trimming took 1 base from V and 8 from J, leaving 9 bases between them. Germline CDR1 reads SGHRS; CDR2 reads YFSETQ. CDR3 coding DNA: TGCGCCAGCAGCTTGTCAGGGGACGGCTACACCTTC. Translating it yields CASSLSGDGYTF.

This clonotype has at least ten counts. J is TRBJ2-7 and V is TRBV4-2, with TRBD2 identical over 7 bases. The CDR3 has 14 residues. CDR1 is LGHNA, CDR2 YNFKEQ, per germline. Trimming took 4 bases from V and 4 from J; bases not matched to a gene: 7. The CDR3 DNA is TGTGCCAGCAGCCCCGCGGGAGCGGCGTACGAGCAGTACTTC. It specifies CASSPAGAAYEQYF.

The V call is TRBV30, the J call TRBJ2-2; 9 bases match TRBD2. The CDR3 is 15 amino acids. Germline V gene lookup returns CDR1 GTSNPN and CDR2 SVGIG (reference sequence). V lost 1 base and J lost 5; bases outside the gene matches: 5. The CDR3 reads CAWSAIAGVTGELFF. CDR3 nucleotide sequence: TGTGCCTGGAGTGCCATAGCGGGAGTTACCGGGGAGCTGTTTTTT.

This clonotype was observed at least ten times. The chain links TRBV5-1 to TRBJ2-5; D uncertain. Trimming stripped 0 bases from V and 1 base from J, with 10 bases between. The CDR3 spans 15 residues. Germline CDR1 reads SGHRS; CDR2 reads YFSETQ. The CDR3 sequence is CASSLDPGRQETQYF. The CDR3 region has the DNA TGCGCCAGCAGCTTGGATCCGGGTCGCCAAGAGACCCAGTACTTC.

This clonotype appeared many times. The chain couples TRBV7-9 to TRBJ2-7, with 12 bases that match TRBD2. Germline V gene lookup returns CDR1 SEHNR and CDR2 FQNEAQ (reference sequence). V shed 1 base, J shed 6 bases, and the junction held 7 bases outside the gene matches. CDR3 size: 16 residues. CDR3 region: CASSLGFGLAGSEQYF. The CDR3 DNA follows: TGTGCCAGCAGCTTAGGTTTCGGACTAGCGGGATCCGAGCAGTACTTC.

This clonotype was counted ten times or more. This chain connects TRBV20-1 to TRBJ1-1; possible D gene TRBD1, 6 bases. CDR1 and CDR2 (germline): DFQATT, SNEGSKA (reference sequence). The CDR3 runs to 15 residues. Trimming removed 0 bases from V and 0 bases from J, with 11 bases in between. The CDR3 DNA is TGCAGTGCTAGAGATCAGGGGACGGTGAACACTGAAGCTTTCTTT. It specifies CSARDQGTVNTEAFF.

This clonotype was seen at least ten times. The rearrangement joins TRBV20-1 to TRBJ1-2; D possibly corresponds to TRBD1 (5 bases). The germline CDR1 and CDR2 sequences are DFQATT and SNEGSKA (reference sequence). The CDR3 consists of 12 residues. Here the CDR3 DNA reads TGCAGAGCTTCCGGGACGGTCTATGGCTACACCTTC. As protein: CRASGTVYGYTF.

This clonotype was observed many times. The gene calls are TRBV15 and TRBJ2-7, with 11 bases identical to TRBD2. V trimming: 5 bases; J trimming: 3 bases; junction bases outside the gene matches: 6. Germline CDR1 LNHNV, CDR2 YYDKDF (reference sequence). This CDR3 region has 15 residues. The chain's CDR3 is CATSWGLAVRYEQYF. CDR3 in DNA: TGTGCCACCAGCTGGGGACTAGCGGTACGCTACGAGCAGTACTTC.

The rearrangement joins TRBV12-3 or TRBV12-4 to TRBJ1-2; maybe TRBD1 (5 bases). V dropped 5 bases and J dropped 4 bases, with 17 bases sitting between them. There are 15 residues in the CDR3. CDR3 in amino acids: CASSPTGELLYGYTF. CDR3 DNA sequence: TGTGCCAGCAGTCCAACGGGGGAACTCCTCTATGGCTACACCTTC.

In its sample, this clonotype was seen many times. This chain uses TRBV5-1 with TRBJ2-7; 12 nucleotides agree with TRBD2. The CDR3 extends over 16 amino acids. The ends lost 4 bases at V and 1 base at J; junction bases unmatched: 6. CDR1 and CDR2 from the germline V gene are SGHRS and YFSETQ. CDR3 sequence reads: CASSPPTSGSSYEQYF. Here the CDR3 DNA reads TGCGCCAGCAGCCCCCCGACTAGCGGGAGTTCCTACGAGCAGTACTTC.

V and J are TRBV6-1 and TRBJ2-7, with 10 positions matching TRBD1. Germline CDR1 reads MNHNS; CDR2 reads SASEGT. This CDR3 comprises 15 residues. V lost 2 bases to trimming and J lost 5 bases; unmatched junction nucleotides: 6. The chain's CDR3 is CASSETWDRGHEQYF. For the CDR3, the DNA is TGTGCCAGCAGTGAAACCTGGGACAGGGGCCACGAGCAGTACTTC.

This clonotype was found many times. V gene TRBV15 combines with J gene TRBJ2-7; D may be TRBD1 (6 bases). The CDR3 extends over 13 amino acids. Germline values: CDR1 LNHNV, CDR2 YYDKDF (reference sequence). The V end was cut by 3 bases, the J end by 3 bases, with 9 bases between. The CDR3: CATSSGQFYEQYF. DNA of the CDR3: TGTGCCACCAGCAGCGGACAGTTCTACGAGCAGTACTTC.

This clonotype appeared a few times. The V call is TRBV6-2 or TRBV6-3, the J call TRBJ1-3; D gene unclear. The V gene's germline CDR1 is MNHEY and CDR2 SVGEGT. The germline V and J ends were trimmed by 7 bases and 0 bases, with 25 bases remaining between them. CDR3 size: 19 residues. CDR3 nucleotide sequence: TGTGCCAGCATTCCCCCTGGACGCAAACCAACTTTCTCTGGAAACACCATATATTTT. It codes for CASIPPGRKPTFSGNTIYF.

This clonotype appeared many times. The J gene is TRBJ2-7, the V gene TRBV18; D is unclear. V was cut by 8 bases and J by 2 bases, with 10 bases left in between. Germline CDR1 and CDR2: KGHSH and LQKENI. This CDR3 is built from 12 residues. The CDR3 nucleotides read TGTGCCAGCAGCCCCCCTACCTACGAGCAGTACTTC. It specifies CASSPPTYEQYF.

This clonotype was seen ten or more times. V is TRBV7-2 and J is TRBJ2-7; the D gene is possibly TRBD2 (6 bases). The V and J ends lost 0 bases and 2 bases respectively, with 11 bases between them. The CDR3 is 15 amino acids. Looked up from germline, CDR1 is SGHTA and CDR2 is FQGNSA. The CDR3 here is CASSLAATGAYEQYF. CDR3 bases: TGTGCCAGCAGCTTAGCCGCGACGGGGGCCTACGAGCAGTACTTC.

The genes are TRBV16 and TRBJ1-2; D not resolved. The CDR3 spans 13 residues. CDR1 KGHSY and CDR2 FQNENV come from the germline V gene. V was shortened by 1 base and J by 3 bases, with 6 bases between the two germline ends. The CDR3 nucleotides read TGTGCCAGCAGCCAATTCCCAGACTATGGCTACACCTTC. Its protein product is CASSQFPDYGYTF.

This clonotype showed up just a few times. The chain joins TRBV12-3 or TRBV12-4 to TRBJ1-5, with 7 bases lining up with TRBD1. The CDR3 has 16 residues. J was trimmed by 0 bases and V by 2 bases; bases with no gene match: 4. DNA for the CDR3: TGTGCCAGCAGTTTATCCGGGACAGCTAGCAATCAGCCCCAGCATTTT. Its protein product is CASSLSGTASNQPQHF.

The chain has TRBV15 and TRBJ2-5; the D gene is possibly TRBD1 (6 bases). Trimming shortened V by 0 bases and J by 3 bases, and 8 bases separated the two germline ends. This CDR3 contains 14 residues. The germline V gene has CDR1 LNHNV and CDR2 YYDKDF (reference sequence). The DNA for the CDR3 is TGTGCCACCAGCAGAGAAAGGGGGAAAGAGACCCAGTACTTC. Protein product: CATSRERGKETQYF.

For this clonotype: The junction differs from germline at one of its ends, possibly a read error. The rearrangement joins TRBV6-2 or TRBV6-3 to TRBJ2-5; tentatively, D is TRBD1 (6 bases). The CDR3 length is 15 residues. The germline CDR1 and CDR2 sequences are MNHEY and SVGEGT. The CDR3 reads CTSSSGQHRWETQYF. The CDR3 DNA follows: TGTACCAGCAGTTCCGGACAGCATAGATGGGAGACCCAGTACTTC.

Many counts were recorded for this clonotype. This sequence joins TRBV6-5 and TRBJ2-5; TRBD1 or TRBD2 may be the D gene (5 bases each). Germline V gene lookup returns CDR1 MNHEY and CDR2 SVGAGI. The CDR3 length is 13 residues. The V end was cut by 2 bases, the J end by 10 bases, with 14 bases between. The CDR3 spells CASSYPGTTDQYF. The CDR3 coding sequence is TGTGCCAGCAGTTACCCCGGGACCACGGACCAGTACTTC.

The rearrangement links TRBV4-1 to TRBJ2-2; 13 bases align to TRBD2. Germline CDR1 reads MGHRA; CDR2 reads YSYEKL. J was trimmed by 6 bases and V by 4 bases; bases with no gene match: 8. This CDR3 region has 17 residues. The CDR3 reads CASSPTGLAGRAGELFF. In DNA, the CDR3 is TGCGCCAGCAGCCCTACGGGACTAGCGGGAAGGGCCGGGGAGCTGTTTTTT.